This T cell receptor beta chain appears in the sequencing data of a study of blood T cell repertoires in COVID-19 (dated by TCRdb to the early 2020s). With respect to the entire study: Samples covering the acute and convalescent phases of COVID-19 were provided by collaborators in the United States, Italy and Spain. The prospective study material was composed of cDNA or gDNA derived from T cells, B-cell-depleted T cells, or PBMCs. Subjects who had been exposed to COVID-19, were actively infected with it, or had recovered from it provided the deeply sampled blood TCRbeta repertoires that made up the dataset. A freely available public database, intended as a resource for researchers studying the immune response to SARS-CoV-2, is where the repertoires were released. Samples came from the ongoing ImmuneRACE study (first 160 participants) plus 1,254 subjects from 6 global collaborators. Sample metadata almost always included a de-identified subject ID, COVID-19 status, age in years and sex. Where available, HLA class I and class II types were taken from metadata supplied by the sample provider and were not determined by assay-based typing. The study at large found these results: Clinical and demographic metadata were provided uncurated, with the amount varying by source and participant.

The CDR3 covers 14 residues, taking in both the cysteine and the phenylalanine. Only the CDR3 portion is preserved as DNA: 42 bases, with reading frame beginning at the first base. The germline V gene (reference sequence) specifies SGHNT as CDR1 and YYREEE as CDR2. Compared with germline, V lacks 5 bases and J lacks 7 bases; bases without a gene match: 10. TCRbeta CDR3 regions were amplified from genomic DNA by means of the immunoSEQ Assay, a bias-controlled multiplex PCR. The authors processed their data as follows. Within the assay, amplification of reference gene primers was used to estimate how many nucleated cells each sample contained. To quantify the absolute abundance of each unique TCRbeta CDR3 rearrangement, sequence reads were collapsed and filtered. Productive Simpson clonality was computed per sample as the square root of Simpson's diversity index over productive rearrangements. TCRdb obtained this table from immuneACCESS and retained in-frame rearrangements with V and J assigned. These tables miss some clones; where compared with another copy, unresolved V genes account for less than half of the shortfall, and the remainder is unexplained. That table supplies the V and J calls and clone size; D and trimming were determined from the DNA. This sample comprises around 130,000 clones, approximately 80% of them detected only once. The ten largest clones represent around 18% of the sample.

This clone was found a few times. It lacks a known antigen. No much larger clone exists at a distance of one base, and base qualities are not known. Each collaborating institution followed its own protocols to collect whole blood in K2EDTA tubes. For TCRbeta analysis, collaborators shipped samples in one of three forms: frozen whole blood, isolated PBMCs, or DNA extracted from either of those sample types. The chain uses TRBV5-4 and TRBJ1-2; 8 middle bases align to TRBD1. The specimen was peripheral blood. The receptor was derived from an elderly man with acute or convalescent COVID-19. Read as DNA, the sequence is TGTGCCAGCAGATCGACAGGGGTCGGATCTGGCTACACCTTC. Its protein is CASRSTGVGSGYTF.